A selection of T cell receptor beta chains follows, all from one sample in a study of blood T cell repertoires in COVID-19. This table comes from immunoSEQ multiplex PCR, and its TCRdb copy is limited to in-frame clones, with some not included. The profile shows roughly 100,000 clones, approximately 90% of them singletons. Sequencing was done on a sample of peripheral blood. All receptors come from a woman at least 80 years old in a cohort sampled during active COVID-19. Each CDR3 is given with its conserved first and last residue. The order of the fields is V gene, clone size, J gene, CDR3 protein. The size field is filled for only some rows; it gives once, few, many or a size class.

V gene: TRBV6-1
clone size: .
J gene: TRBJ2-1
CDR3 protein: CASSEVVGGSYNEQFF

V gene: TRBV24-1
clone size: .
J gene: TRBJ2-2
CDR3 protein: CATSEKQETGELFF

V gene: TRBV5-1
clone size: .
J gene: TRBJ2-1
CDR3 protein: CASSPGQNSYNEQFF

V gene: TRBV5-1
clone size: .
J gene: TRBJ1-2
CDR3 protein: CASSLVPGTNYGYTF

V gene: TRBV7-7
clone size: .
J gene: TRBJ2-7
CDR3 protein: CASSLGREGPYEQYF

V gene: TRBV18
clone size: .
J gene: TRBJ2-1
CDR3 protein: CASSPAGLADYNEQFF

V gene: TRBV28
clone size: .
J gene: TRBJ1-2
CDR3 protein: CASSLLQGAILNYGYTF

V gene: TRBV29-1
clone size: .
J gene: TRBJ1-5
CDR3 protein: CSVVEQGGSFQPQHF

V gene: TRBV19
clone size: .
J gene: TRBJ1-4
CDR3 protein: CASMAGMEKKLFF

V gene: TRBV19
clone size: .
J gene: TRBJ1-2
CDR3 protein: CASSRAGTGSYGYTF

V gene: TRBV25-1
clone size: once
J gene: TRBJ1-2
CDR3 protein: CASKIPGTGGGYTF

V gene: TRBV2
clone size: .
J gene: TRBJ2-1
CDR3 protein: CASSLGGTSGDEQFF

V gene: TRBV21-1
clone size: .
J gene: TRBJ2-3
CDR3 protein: CASSSTSGRETDTQYF

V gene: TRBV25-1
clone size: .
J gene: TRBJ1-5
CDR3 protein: CASSDLQGGNQPQHF

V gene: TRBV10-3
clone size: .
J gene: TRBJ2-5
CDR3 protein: CAIVRWRLSGSGQETQYF

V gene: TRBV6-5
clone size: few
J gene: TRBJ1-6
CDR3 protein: CASSYSRGASSPLHF

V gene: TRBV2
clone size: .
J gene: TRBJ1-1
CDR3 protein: CASSGSRGVTEAFF

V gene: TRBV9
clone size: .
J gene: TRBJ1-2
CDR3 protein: CASSPRGDYGYTF

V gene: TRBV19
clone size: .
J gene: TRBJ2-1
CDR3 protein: CATGLAGAEQFF

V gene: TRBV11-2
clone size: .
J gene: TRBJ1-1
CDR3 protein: CASSFRQGHTEAFF

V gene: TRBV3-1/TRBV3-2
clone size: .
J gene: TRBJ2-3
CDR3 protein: CASSQQRSSTDTQYF

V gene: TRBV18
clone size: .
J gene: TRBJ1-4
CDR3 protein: CASSPRRAGDEKLFF

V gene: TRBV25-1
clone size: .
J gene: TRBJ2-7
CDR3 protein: CASSENPGQGNLEQYF

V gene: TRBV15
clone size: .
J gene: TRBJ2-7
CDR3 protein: CATSRDEDYEQYF

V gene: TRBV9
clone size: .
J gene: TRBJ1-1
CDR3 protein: CASSLWTGNTEAFF

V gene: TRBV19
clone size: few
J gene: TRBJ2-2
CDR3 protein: CASTILGNTGELFF

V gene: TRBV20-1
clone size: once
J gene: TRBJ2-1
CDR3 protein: CSANDRRAKNEQFF

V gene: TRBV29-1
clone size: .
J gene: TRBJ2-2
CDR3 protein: CSVDGLTDTGELFF

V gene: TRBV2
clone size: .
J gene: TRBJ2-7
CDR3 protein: CASRAGYEQYF

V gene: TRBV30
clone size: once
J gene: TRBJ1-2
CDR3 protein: CAWSLGGGYTF

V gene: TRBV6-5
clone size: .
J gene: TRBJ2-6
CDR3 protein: CASSYSRASGANVLTF

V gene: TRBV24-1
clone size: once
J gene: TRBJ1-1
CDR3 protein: CATSDPTGEAFF

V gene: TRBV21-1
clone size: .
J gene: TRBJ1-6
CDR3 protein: CASSSSGRSDRQNSPLHF

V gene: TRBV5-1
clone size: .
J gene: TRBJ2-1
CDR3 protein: CATSGGAVNEQFF

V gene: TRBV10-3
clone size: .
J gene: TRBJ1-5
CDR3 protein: CAITQQGDQPQHF

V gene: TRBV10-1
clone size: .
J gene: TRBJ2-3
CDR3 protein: CASSERLTGDTQYF

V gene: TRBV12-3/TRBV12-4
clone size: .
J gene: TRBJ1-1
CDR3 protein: CASNSRDRGWAFF

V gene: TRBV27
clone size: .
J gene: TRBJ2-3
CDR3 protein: CASSPGELGGRADTQYF

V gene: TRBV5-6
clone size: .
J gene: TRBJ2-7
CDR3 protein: CATPIRTGSTRSSYEQYF

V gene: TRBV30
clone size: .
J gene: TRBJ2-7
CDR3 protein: CAWNSGGSYEQYF

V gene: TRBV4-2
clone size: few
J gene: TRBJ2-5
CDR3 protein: CASSQDKLRETQYF

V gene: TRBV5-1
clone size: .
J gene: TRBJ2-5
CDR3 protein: CASSLTRGNQETQYF

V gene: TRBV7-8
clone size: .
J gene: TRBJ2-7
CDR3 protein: CASSPRLHSYEQYF

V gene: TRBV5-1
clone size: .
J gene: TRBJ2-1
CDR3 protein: CASSLAGAGTYNEQFF

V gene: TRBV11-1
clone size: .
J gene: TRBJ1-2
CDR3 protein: CASSSTGNYGYTF

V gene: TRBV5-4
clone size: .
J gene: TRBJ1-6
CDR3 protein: CASSLGGGAGFSPLHF